This entry is about one T cell receptor (beta chain). Its antigen is unknown. This record comes from a study of pediatric ulcerative colitis. General study findings and limits: Ulcerative colitis patients shared more blood-rectal clones than controls. Total lymphocyte DNA, not sorted subsets, was the template.

One to two pinch biopsies were taken from the rectum during colonoscopy. The V gene's germline CDR1 is LNHDA and CDR2 SQIVND (reference sequence). The V gene lost 5 bases and the J gene lost 0 bases, with 11 bases spanning the gap. CDR3 length: 14 amino acids. This table comes from immunoSEQ multiplex PCR, and its TCRdb copy is limited to in-frame clones, with some not included. Among 15,000 to 20,000 clones listed, 60% to 80% were seen once. The genes are TRBV19 and TRBJ2-7; tentatively, D is TRBD1 or TRBD2 (5 bases each). The receptor comes from a boy aged 5-17 years who was a control in a study of pediatric ulcerative colitis. The specimen sequenced was gut tissue. CDR3 amino acids: CASSLRDGSYEQYF. The CDR3 DNA reads as TGTGCCAGTAGTTTGAGGGACGGCTCCTACGAGCAGTACTTC.